This entry features one TCR beta chain sequence. The entry originates in a study of cytotoxic CD8 clonotypes in ibrutinib-treated CLL. TCRdb's copy holds only in-frame clones and misses some; the assay was immunoSEQ multiplex PCR. The sample lists about 140,000 clones; 80% were seen once. The CDR3 contains 14 residues. The V gene lost 1 base and the J gene lost 4 bases, with 8 bases spanning the gap. The germline CDR1 and CDR2 sequences are SGHDN and FVKESK. This clonotype was obtained from a human donor with chronic lymphocytic leukemia. The rearrangement joins TRBV14 to TRBJ2-1; D remains unclear. This specimen was PBMCs, taken after 36 months of ibrutinib treatment. This CDR3 is CASSQASEYNEQFF. CDR3 sequence (DNA): TGTGCCAGCAGCCAAGCTTCAGAGTACAATGAGCAGTTCTTC. Full variable domain (rest looked up from reference TRBV14 and TRBJ2-1): EAGVTQFPSHSVIEKGQTVTLRCDPISGHDNLYWYRRVMGKEIKFLLHFVKESKQDESGMPNNRFLAERTGGTYSTLKVQPAELEDSGVYFCASSQASEYNEQFFGPGTRLTVL.